The 32 T cell receptor beta chains given below trace back to one sample, sequenced in a study of blood T cell repertoires in COVID-19. Assay used: immunoSEQ multiplex PCR; TCRdb lists only in-frame clones, some missing. The table includes 40,000 to 55,000 clones, about four fifths detected once. The sample consisted of peripheral blood. These receptor sequences come from a woman between 65 and 79 years old with acute or convalescent COVID-19.

The gene calls are TRBV11-3 and TRBJ2-1, with 7 nucleotides matching TRBD2. CDR3 length: 15 amino acids. CDR1 is SGHNT, CDR2 YENEEA, per germline. Unmatched junction bases numbered 12, after V lost 6 bases and J lost 7 bases. CDR3 loop: CASSPLAEKRNEQFF. CDR3 coding DNA: TGTGCCAGCAGTCCCCTAGCGGAGAAAAGGAATGAGCAGTTCTTC.

The V gene is TRBV11-2, the J gene TRBJ1-2; D gene unclear. Germline V gives CDR1 SGHAT, CDR2 FQNNGV. This CDR3 comprises 12 residues. Trimming cost V 4 bases and J 9 bases, with 12 bases left between them. The CDR3: CASSYDRRSYTF. DNA for the CDR3: TGTGCCAGCAGCTACGACCGGAGGAGCTACACCTTC.

This clone has only one observation. This sequence joins TRBV14 and TRBJ2-1, with TRBD2 identical over 9 bases. This CDR3 region has 16 residues. CDR1 SGHDN and CDR2 FVKESK come from the germline V gene. V was clipped by 4 bases and J by 7 bases; unmatched bases: 11. The CDR3 protein is CASSPLLAGPRNEQFF. The CDR3 DNA follows: TGTGCCAGCAGCCCACTGCTAGCGGGGCCAAGGAATGAGCAGTTCTTC.

The chain uses TRBV4-1 and TRBJ1-1; D gene uncertain. The CDR3 length is 15 residues. Germline loops: CDR1 MGHRA, CDR2 YSYEKL. Trimming cost V 1 base and J 1 base, with 10 bases left between them. The CDR3 nucleotides read TGCGCCAGCAGCCAAGTTTTTCCGGGGAACACTGAAGCTTTCTTT. Its protein is CASSQVFPGNTEAFF.

The J gene is TRBJ2-1, the V gene TRBV10-3; 9 bases align to TRBD2. Germline V gene lookup returns CDR1 ENHRY and CDR2 SYGVKD. The CDR3 has 16 residues. The ends lost 3 bases at V and 4 bases at J; junction bases unmatched: 7. Written as DNA, the CDR3 is TGTGCCATCAGTGAAGGAACTAGCGGGTTTTACAATGAGCAGTTCTTC. Translation: CAISEGTSGFYNEQFF.

This sequence joins TRBV19 and TRBJ2-5; the D is unclear. Germline assignment: CDR1 LNHDA and CDR2 SQIVND (reference sequence). Trimming shortened V by 5 bases and J by 5 bases, and 12 bases separated the two germline ends. This CDR3 contains 13 residues. The CDR3 here is CASSPGYSETQYF. DNA of the CDR3: TGTGCCAGTAGTCCGGGTTATTCGGAGACCCAGTACTTC.

This chain joins TRBV5-1 and TRBJ2-7, with a possible D match to TRBD2 (6 bases). Trimming took off 0 bases at V and 5 bases at J, with 12 bases between the two ends. There are 14 residues in the CDR3. Germline V gene sequence: CDR1 SGHRS, CDR2 YFSETQ. CDR3 DNA sequence: TGCGCCAGCAGCTTGGGCCCATGGGAGGACGAGCAGTACTTC. Encoded protein: CASSLGPWEDEQYF. Full variable domain (missing parts from reference TRBV5-1 and TRBJ2-7): KAGVTQTPRYLIKTRGQQVTLSCSPISGHRSVSWYQQTPGQGLQFLFEYFSETQRNKGNFPGRFSGRQFSNSRSEMNVSTLELGDSALYLCASSLGPWEDEQYFGPGTRLTVT.

The chain has TRBV5-1 and TRBJ2-3; maybe TRBD1 (6 bases). The V and J ends lost 4 bases and 5 bases respectively, with 14 bases between them. Germline CDR1 SGHRS, CDR2 YFSETQ. This CDR3 has 14 residues. The CDR3 region has the DNA TGCGCCAGCAGCCCGGGCAGGGGAGAAGATACGCAGTATTTT. Residues: CASSPGRGEDTQYF. The full variable domain, completed using reference TRBV5-1 and TRBJ2-3, is KAGVTQTPRYLIKTRGQQVTLSCSPISGHRSVSWYQQTPGQGLQFLFEYFSETQRNKGNFPGRFSGRQFSNSRSEMNVSTLELGDSALYLCASSPGRGEDTQYFGPGTRLTVL.

V and J are TRBV11-2 and TRBJ2-7, with 8 bases that match TRBD2. Trimming cost V 3 bases and J 6 bases; bases outside gene matches: 10. Per germline, CDR1 SGHAT and CDR2 FQNNGV. The CDR3 loop spans 15 amino acids. CDR3 sequence (DNA): TGTGCCAGCAGCTTCCTTAGCGGGAAATTGGGCGAGCAGTACTTC. This gives the protein CASSFLSGKLGEQYF.

The V and J genes are TRBV5-1 and TRBJ1-5, with TRBD1 as a possible D gene (6 bases). The CDR3 extends over 15 amino acids. CDR1 SGHRS and CDR2 YFSETQ come from the germline V gene. Trimming took off 4 bases at V and 3 bases at J, with 14 bases between the two ends. The CDR3 DNA sequence: TGCGCCAGCAGCCCGGGACACGCTTTCAATCAGCCCCAGCATTTT. Protein sequence: CASSPGHAFNQPQHF. Combining the CDR3 with reference TRBV5-1 and TRBJ1-5 gives the whole variable domain KAGVTQTPRYLIKTRGQQVTLSCSPISGHRSVSWYQQTPGQGLQFLFEYFSETQRNKGNFPGRFSGRQFSNSRSEMNVSTLELGDSALYLCASSPGHAFNQPQHFGDGTRLSIL.

The CDR3 protein is CASSALDSSYEQYF. CDR3 nucleotides: TGTGCCAGCAGTGCGTTAGACAGCTCCTACGAGCAGTACTTC. J is TRBJ2-7 and V is TRBV28, with D tentatively TRBD1 (5 bases). Germline V CDR1 and CDR2: MDHEN, SYDVKM. V was clipped by 5 bases and J by 0 bases, with 11 bases between them. The CDR3 runs 14 residues. The whole variable domain, filled in from reference TRBV28 and TRBJ2-7, reads DVKVTQSSRYLVKRTGEKVFLECVQDMDHENMFWYRQDPGLGLRLIYFSYDVKMKEKGDIPEGYSVSREKKERFSLILESASTNQTSMYLCASSALDSSYEQYFGPGTRLTVT.

This rearrangement joins TRBV24-1 to TRBJ1-4; perhaps TRBD1 as D (5 bases). Trimming left V 3 bases short and J 7 bases short, with 11 bases between. The CDR3 spans 14 residues. Germline assignment: CDR1 KGHDR and CDR2 SFDVKD. The CDR3 region is CATSDPGKGEKLFF. For the CDR3, the DNA is TGTGCCACCAGTGATCCAGGGAAGGGTGAAAAACTGTTTTTT.

The chain has TRBV5-5 and TRBJ2-1; weak D call: TRBD2 (5 bases). The CDR3 has 16 residues. Trimming took 2 bases from V and 0 from J, leaving 12 bases between them. CDR1 and CDR2 (germline): SGHKS, YYEKEE (reference sequence). CDR3 sequence (DNA): TGTGCCAGCAGCTTAACAAGCGGTAGCTCCTACAATGAGCAGTTCTTC. Translation: CASSLTSGSSYNEQFF.

The rearrangement uses TRBV27 and TRBJ1-1, with D possibly TRBD1 on 5 matching bases. V dropped 8 bases and J dropped 1 base, with 14 bases sitting between them. This CDR3 has 14 amino acids. Per the germline V gene, CDR1 is MNHEY and CDR2 is SMNVEV (reference sequence). CDR3 protein: CASRFLGQNTEAFF. CDR3 bases: TGTGCCAGCCGATTCTTAGGACAGAACACTGAAGCTTTCTTT.

Regarding this clone: Other DNA sequences in this specimen translate into the identical CDR3. The genes are TRBV29-1 and TRBJ2-7; D is perhaps TRBD1 (7 bases). The CDR3 covers 12 residues. Germline V CDR1 and CDR2: SQVTM, ANQGSEA. Trimming removed 4 bases at V and 3 bases at J, with 10 bases between. The CDR3 DNA sequence: TGCAGCGTTGGGGGGGACAGCTACGAGCAGTACTTC. Its protein product is CSVGGDSYEQYF.

This clone came up a few times. The rearrangement joins TRBV6-2 or TRBV6-3 to TRBJ2-7; 7 nucleotides agree with TRBD2. V lost 6 bases, J lost 4 bases, and 9 bases stayed unmatched. Per germline, CDR1 MNHEY and CDR2 SVGEGT. This CDR3 has 14 amino acids. CDR3 residues: CASSPGLPLYEQYF. CDR3 in DNA: TGTGCCAGCAGCCCGGGACTACCTCTTTACGAGCAGTACTTC.

The chain links TRBV18 to TRBJ2-3, with D possibly matching TRBD1 (6 bases). V was shortened by 2 bases and J by 6 bases, with 18 bases between the two germline ends. The germline CDR1 and CDR2 sequences are KGHSH and LQKENI. This CDR3 is 16 amino acids long. In DNA, the CDR3 is TGTGCCAGCTCACCAGATCAGGGGAAGAGGGCCGATACGCAGTATTTT. Translating gives CASSPDQGKRADTQYF.

The rearrangement joins TRBV30 to TRBJ2-7, with D possibly TRBD1 on 6 matching bases. CDR1 is GTSNPN and CDR2 is SVGIG in the germline V gene (reference sequence). V was cut by 2 bases and J by 5 bases, with 19 bases left in between. CDR3 length equals 15 residues. CDR3 protein: CAWSSRTAVSDEQYF. The CDR3 DNA is TGTGCCTGGAGTTCGCGGACAGCCGTTTCAGACGAGCAGTACTTC. The variable domain in full, with the rest retrieved from reference TRBV30 and TRBJ2-7, is SQTIHQWPATLVQPVGSPLSLECTVEGTSNPNLYWYRQAAGRGLQLLFYSVGIGQISSEVPQNLSASRPQDRQFILSSKKLLLSDSGFYLCAWSSRTAVSDEQYFGPGTRLTVT.

V gene TRBV9 combines with J gene TRBJ2-1; 7 bases map to TRBD2. V was pared by 4 bases and J by 7 bases, with 11 bases of the junction left unmatched. The CDR3 runs to 15 residues. Looked up from germline, CDR1 is SGDLS and CDR2 is YYNGEE. In DNA, the CDR3 is TGTGCCAGCAGCCCCGGGCCCGTCGGGGGGAATGAGCAGTTCTTC. This gives the protein CASSPGPVGGNEQFF.

The chain uses TRBV24-1 and TRBJ2-3, with D maybe TRBD2 (5 bases). Germline CDR1 reads KGHDR; CDR2 reads SFDVKD. Between the trimmed V and J ends, which lost 4 bases and 2 bases, there was a span of 15 bases. The CDR3 consists of 16 residues. The chain's CDR3 is CATSDPTSFSTDTQYF. DNA of the CDR3: TGTGCCACCAGTGACCCTACTAGTTTCTCCACAGATACGCAGTATTTT.

This clone occurred a few times. The J gene is TRBJ2-1, the V gene TRBV10-3; the D gene is possibly TRBD1 (5 bases). Germline V lookup: CDR1 ENHRY, CDR2 SYGVKD. Trimming took 5 bases from V and 6 from J, leaving 8 bases between them. The CDR3 covers 12 residues. In DNA form, the CDR3 reads TGTGCCATCAGTTACGACAGCAATGAGCAGTTCTTC. It translates to CAISYDSNEQFF.

The CDR3 DNA reads as TGTGCCAGCAGAAGACAGGGGGGTGTTATGAACACTGAAGCTTTCTTT. It specifies CASRRQGGVMNTEAFF. The rearrangement links TRBV11-2 to TRBJ1-1, with 9 bases fitting TRBD1. CDR1 is SGHAT, CDR2 FQNNGV, per germline. V was clipped by 6 bases and J by 0 bases; unmatched bases: 8. The CDR3 extends over 16 amino acids.

The chain carries TRBV28 and TRBJ2-4, with D unclear. The CDR3 is 12 residues long. V was cut by 1 base and J by 8 bases, with 6 bases left in between. The germline gives CDR1 MDHEN, CDR2 SYDVKM. CDR3 region: CASSLYQYIQYF. The CDR3 DNA follows: TGTGCCAGCAGTTTATACCAGTACATTCAGTACTTC.

DNA for the CDR3: TGTGCCAGCAGCCCCATAGCGGGAGCGGGTGAGCAGTTCTTC. Its protein is CASSPIAGAGEQFF. This rearrangement joins TRBV14 to TRBJ2-1; 9 bases line up with TRBD2. The CDR3 extends over 14 amino acids. V lost 4 bases and J lost 9; bases outside the gene matches: 7. Looked up from germline, CDR1 is SGHDN and CDR2 is FVKESK.

This rearrangement joins TRBV19 to TRBJ2-2; maybe TRBD2 (6 bases). The CDR3 runs to 14 residues. Germline-derived CDR1 and CDR2 are LNHDA and SQIVND (reference sequence). Between the trimmed V and J ends, which lost 9 bases and 5 bases, there was a span of 16 bases. CDR3: CASETAGRTGELFF. In DNA, the CDR3 is TGTGCCAGCGAGACGGCGGGGAGGACCGGGGAGCTGTTTTTT.

The chain recombines TRBV7-8 with TRBJ2-1, with D tentatively TRBD2 (5 bases). The germline CDR1 and CDR2 sequences are SGHVS and FQNEAQ. The germline V and J ends were trimmed by 1 base and 6 bases, with 16 bases remaining between them. The CDR3 consists of 16 residues. The CDR3 nucleotides are TGTGCCAGCAGCTTAGTGGAGGACCGGTGGGGCAATGAGCAGTTCTTC. Translated, it gives CASSLVEDRWGNEQFF.

Regarding this clone: A junction boundary mismatches the germline segment, possibly from a read error. The genes are TRBV7-9 and TRBJ1-6; 9 positions agree with TRBD1. The CDR3 loop spans 16 amino acids. Germline V gene lookup returns CDR1 SEHNR and CDR2 FQNEAQ (reference sequence). CDR3 region: CASSLGWGQGNSPLHF. The CDR3 DNA follows: TGTGCCAGCAGTTTAGGGTGGGGACAGGGAAATTCACCCCTCCACTTT.

V gene TRBV30 combines with J gene TRBJ1-2; D gene ambiguous. This CDR3 contains 11 residues. Between the trimmed V and J ends, which lost 4 bases and 7 bases, there was a span of 10 bases. Germline V gene data show CDR1 as GTSNPN and CDR2 as SVGIG (reference sequence). CDR3 sequence: CAWTTISGYTF. The CDR3 nucleotides are TGTGCCTGGACAACTATATCTGGCTACACCTTC.

The chain joins TRBV19 to TRBJ2-2, with 11 bases fitting TRBD2. J gave up 5 bases and V 4 bases, and 15 bases lay outside the gene matches. CDR1 is LNHDA and CDR2 is SQIVND in the germline V gene (reference sequence). This CDR3 has 19 residues. The CDR3 DNA is TGTGCCAGTAGTAGGACAGGAGCTTTAGCGGGAGGGACGACCGGGGAGCTGTTTTTT. Translated: CASSRTGALAGGTTGELFF.

This rearrangement joins TRBV4-2 to TRBJ2-3, with 7 bases that match TRBD2. CDR3 length equals 18 residues. Germline assignment: CDR1 LGHNA and CDR2 YNFKEQ. Germline trimming cut 0 bases from V and 6 bases from J; bases unmatched to any gene: 15. CDR3 DNA: TGTGCCAGCAGCCAAGATGGTTCTAGCGGAAGCTCCGGCGATACGCAGTATTTT. It is translated as CASSQDGSSGSSGDTQYF.

The chain has TRBV9 and TRBJ1-3; TRBD1 matches 9 bases. Per germline, CDR1 SGDLS and CDR2 YYNGEE. CDR3 length: 16 amino acids. The junction had 4 bases not matched to a gene; V was cut back by 3 bases and J by 0 bases. The CDR3 bases are TGTGCCAGCAGCGGCGGACAGGGGAGCTCTGGAAACACCATATATTTT. Translated, it gives CASSGGQGSSGNTIYF.

The V call is TRBV7-6, the J call TRBJ2-2; D remains ambiguous. This CDR3 spans 14 amino acids. Germline V gives CDR1 SGHVS, CDR2 FNYEAQ. V lost 1 base, J lost 6 bases, and 9 bases lay in between. CDR3 loop: CASSLGAQAGELFF. Here the CDR3 DNA reads TGTGCCAGCAGCTTAGGGGCCCAGGCCGGGGAGCTGTTTTTT.